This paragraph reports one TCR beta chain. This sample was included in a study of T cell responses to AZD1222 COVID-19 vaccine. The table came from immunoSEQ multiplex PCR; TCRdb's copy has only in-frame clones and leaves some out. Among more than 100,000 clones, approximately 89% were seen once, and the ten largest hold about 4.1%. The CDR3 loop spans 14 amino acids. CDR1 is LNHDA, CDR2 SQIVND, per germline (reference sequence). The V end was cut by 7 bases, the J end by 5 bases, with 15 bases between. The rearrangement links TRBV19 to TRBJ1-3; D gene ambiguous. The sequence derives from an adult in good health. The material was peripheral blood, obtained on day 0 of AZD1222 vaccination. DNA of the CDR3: TGTGCCAGTACCCCGGAAGGCAGGCGAAACACCATATATTTT. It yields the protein CASTPEGRRNTIYF. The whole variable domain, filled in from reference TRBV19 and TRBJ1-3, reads DGGITQSPKYLFRKEGQNVTLSCEQNLNHDAMYWYRQDPGQGLRLIYYSQIVNDFQKGDIAEGYSVSREKKESFPLTVTSAQKNPTAFYLCASTPEGRRNTIYFGEGSWLTVV.